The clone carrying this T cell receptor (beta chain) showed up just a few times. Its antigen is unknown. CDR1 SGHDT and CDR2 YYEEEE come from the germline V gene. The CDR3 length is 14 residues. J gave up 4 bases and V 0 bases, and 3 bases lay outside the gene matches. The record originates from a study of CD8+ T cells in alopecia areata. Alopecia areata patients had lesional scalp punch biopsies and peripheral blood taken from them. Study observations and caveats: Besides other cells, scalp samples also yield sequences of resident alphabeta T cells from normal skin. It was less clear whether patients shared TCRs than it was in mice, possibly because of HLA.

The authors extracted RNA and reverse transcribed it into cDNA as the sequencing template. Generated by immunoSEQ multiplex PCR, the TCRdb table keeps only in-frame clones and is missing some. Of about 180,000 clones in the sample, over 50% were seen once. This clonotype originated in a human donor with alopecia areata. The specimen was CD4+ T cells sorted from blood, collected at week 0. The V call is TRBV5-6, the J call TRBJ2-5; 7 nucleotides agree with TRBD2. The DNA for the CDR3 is TGTGCCAGCAGCTTGGAACGCGGGGGAGAGACCCAGTACTTC. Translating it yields CASSLERGGETQYF.